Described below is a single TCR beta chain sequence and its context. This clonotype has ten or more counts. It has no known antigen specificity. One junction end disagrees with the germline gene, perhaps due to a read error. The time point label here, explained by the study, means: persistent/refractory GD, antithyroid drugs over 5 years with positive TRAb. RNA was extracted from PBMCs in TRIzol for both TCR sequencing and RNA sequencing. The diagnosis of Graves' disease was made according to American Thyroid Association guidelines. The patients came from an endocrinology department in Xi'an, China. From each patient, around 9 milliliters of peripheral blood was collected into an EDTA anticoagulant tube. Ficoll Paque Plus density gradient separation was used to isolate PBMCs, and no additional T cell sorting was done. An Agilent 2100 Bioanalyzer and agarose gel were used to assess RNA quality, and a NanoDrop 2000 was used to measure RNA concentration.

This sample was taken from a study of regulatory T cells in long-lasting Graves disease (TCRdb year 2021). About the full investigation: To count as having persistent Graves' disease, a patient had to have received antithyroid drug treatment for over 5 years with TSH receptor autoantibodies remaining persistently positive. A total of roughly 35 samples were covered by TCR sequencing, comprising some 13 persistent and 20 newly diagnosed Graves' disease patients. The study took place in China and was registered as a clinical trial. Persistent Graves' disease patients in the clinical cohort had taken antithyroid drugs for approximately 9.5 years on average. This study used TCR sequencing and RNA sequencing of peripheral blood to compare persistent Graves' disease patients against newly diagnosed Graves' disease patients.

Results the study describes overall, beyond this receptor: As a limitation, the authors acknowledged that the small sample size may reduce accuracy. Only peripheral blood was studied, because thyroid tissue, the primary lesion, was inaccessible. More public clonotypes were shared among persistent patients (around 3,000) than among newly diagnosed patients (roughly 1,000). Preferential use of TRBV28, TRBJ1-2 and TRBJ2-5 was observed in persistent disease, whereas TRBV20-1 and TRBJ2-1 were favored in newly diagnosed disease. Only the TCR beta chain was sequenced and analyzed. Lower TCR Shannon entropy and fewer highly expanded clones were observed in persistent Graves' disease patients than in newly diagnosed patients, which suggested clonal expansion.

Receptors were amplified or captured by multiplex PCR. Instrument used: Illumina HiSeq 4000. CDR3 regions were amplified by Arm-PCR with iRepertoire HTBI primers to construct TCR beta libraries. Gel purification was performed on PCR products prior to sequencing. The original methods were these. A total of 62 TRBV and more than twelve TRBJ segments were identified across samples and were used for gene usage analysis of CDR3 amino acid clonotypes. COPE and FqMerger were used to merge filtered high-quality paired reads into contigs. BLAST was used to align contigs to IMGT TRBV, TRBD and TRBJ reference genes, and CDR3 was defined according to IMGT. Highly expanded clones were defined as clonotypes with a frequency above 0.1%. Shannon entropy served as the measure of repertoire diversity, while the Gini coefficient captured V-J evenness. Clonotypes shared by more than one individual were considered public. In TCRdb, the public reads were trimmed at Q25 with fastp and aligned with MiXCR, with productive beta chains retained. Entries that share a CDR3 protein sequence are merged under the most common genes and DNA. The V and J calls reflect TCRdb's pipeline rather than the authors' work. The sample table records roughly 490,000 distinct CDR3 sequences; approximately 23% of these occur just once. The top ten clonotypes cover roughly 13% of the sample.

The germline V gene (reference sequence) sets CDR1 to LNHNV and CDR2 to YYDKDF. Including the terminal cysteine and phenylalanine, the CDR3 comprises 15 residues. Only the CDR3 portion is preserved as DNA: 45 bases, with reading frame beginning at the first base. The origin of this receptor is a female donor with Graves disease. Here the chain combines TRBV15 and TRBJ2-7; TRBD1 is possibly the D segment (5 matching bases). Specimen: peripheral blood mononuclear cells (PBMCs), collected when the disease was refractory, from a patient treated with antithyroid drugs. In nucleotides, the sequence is TGTGCCACCAGCCGAGAGGACACACACCCCTACGAGCAGTACTTC. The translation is CATSREDTHPYEQYF. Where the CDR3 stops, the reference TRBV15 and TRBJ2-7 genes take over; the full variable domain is DAMVIQNPRYQVTQFGKPVTLSCSQTLNHNVMYWYQQKSSQAPKLLFHYYDKDFNNEADTPDNFQSRRPNTSFCFLDIRSPGLGDTAMYLCATSREDTHPYEQYFGPGTRLTVT.